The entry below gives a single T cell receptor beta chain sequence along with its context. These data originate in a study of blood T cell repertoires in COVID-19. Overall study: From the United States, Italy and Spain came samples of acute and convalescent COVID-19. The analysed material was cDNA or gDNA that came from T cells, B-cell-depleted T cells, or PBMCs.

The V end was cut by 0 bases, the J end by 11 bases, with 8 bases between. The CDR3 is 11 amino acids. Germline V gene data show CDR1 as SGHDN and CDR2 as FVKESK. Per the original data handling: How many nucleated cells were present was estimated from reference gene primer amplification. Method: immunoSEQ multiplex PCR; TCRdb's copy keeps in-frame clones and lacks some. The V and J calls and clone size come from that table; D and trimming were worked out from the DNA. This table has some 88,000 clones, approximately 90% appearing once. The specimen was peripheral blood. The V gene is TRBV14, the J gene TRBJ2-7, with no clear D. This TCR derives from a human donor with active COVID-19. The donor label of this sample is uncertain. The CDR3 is CASSQDAVKYF. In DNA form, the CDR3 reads TGTGCCAGCAGCCAAGACGCAGTTAAGTACTTC.